This entry is about one T cell receptor (beta chain). Its specificity is not known. The data were taken from a study of beta chain features in type 1 diabetes. Study outcomes and limitations: There were fewer insertions and more deletions at the VDJ junctions of type 1 diabetes patients.

Sorting of CD4+ naive, central memory, regulatory and stem cell-like memory cells was performed via CD45RO/CCR7/CD25/CD127/CD95/CD27. The purity of all sorted populations exceeded 98%. The germline V gene has CDR1 SQVTM and CDR2 ANQGSEA. Trimming removed 7 bases at V and 0 bases at J, with 13 bases between. The CDR3 runs to 13 residues. Of the isolated RNA, all was reverse transcribed, and so the sequenced material was expressed TCRB transcripts. Clones were read by immunoSEQ multiplex PCR, and TCRdb kept only the in-frame ones, dropping some. The data contain under 500,000 clones, roughly 31% of them singletons.

The chain uses TRBV29-1 and TRBJ2-7; D possibly corresponds to TRBD1 (5 bases). Sample: naive CD4+ T cells from blood. The clonotype originates from a man between 18 and 29 years old in good health. CDR3 coding DNA: TGCAGCGCCCATAAGACAGACTCCTACGAGCAGTACTTC. Its protein is CSAHKTDSYEQYF.